Below, 20 T cell receptor beta chains from the same sample are listed, as sequenced in a study of spatial heterogeneity in lung cancer. What these receptors recognize is not known. One entry per CDR3 protein results from TCRdb running MiXCR on the 5' RACE reads. The data show about 6,000 distinct CDR3 sequences, with around 13% seen just once and about 11% held by the top ten. Described time point: sample taken at primary tumor resection. Findings of the study overall: Tracking of tumor mutation counts was seen in expanded intratumoral alpha and beta TCR counts.

This sample comprised lung tumor tissue, obtained at surgery. The receptors shown here come from a male donor with early-stage non-small cell lung cancer.

This clonotype has at least ten counts. The size of this beta chain means little, since it is a stray read in a library made for alpha chains. The V gene is TRBV18, the J gene TRBJ2-5, with D possibly matching TRBD1 (5 bases). The germline V gene has CDR1 KGHSH and CDR2 LQKENI. The CDR3 extends over 17 amino acids. The germline V and J ends were trimmed by 0 bases and 1 base, with 15 bases remaining between them. CDR3 DNA sequence: TGTGCCAGCTCACCACCGGCTCAGGGCTCCGTCCAAGAGACCCAGTACTTC. Encoded protein: CASSPPAQGSVQETQYF.

This clonotype has at least ten counts. As an off-target read in a library built for alpha chains, this beta chain has a frequency of little significance. The rearrangement links TRBV7-9 to TRBJ1-4; 11 nucleotides match TRBD1. This CDR3 contains 17 residues. Germline assignment: CDR1 SEHNR and CDR2 FQNEAQ (reference sequence). Unmatched junction bases numbered 11, after V lost 3 bases and J lost 8 bases. CDR3 nucleotide sequence: TGTGCCAGCAGCTTGGGACAGGGGGGGTCCGGCGAGGAAAAACTGTTTTTT. The encoded protein is CASSLGQGGSGEEKLFF. Full variable domain (outside the CDR3, taken from reference TRBV7-9 and TRBJ1-4): DTGVSQNPRHKITKRGQNVTFRCDPISEHNRLYWYRQTLGQGPEFLTYFQNEAQLEKSRLLSDRFSAERPKGSFSTLEIQRTEQGDSAMYLCASSLGQGGSGEEKLFFGSGTQLSVL.

By sample share, this clonotype is medium-sized (0.01 to 0.1%). This beta chain is off target for a library built for alpha chains, so its abundance means little. The chain couples TRBV7-8 to TRBJ2-3; 11 bases map to TRBD2. The length of the CDR3 is 16 residues. J gave up 1 base and V 5 bases, and 5 bases lay outside the gene matches. The germline V gene has CDR1 SGHVS and CDR2 FQNEAQ. The CDR3 region has the DNA TGTGCCAGCAGCCCTCCGACTAGCGGGGGCACAGATACGCAGTATTTT. It encodes CASSPPTSGGTDTQYF. The entire variable domain, with the rest obtained from reference TRBV7-8 and TRBJ2-3, is as follows: GAGVSQSPRYKVAKRGQDVALRCDPISGHVSLFWYQQALGQGPEFLTYFQNEAQLDKSGLPSDRFFAERPEGSVSTLKIQRTQQEDSAVYLCASSPPTSGGTDTQYFGPGTRLTVL.

Within the sample, this clonotype is large. The library was built for alpha chains, so this beta chain is an off-target read and its size means little. The chain is built from TRBV29-1 and TRBJ2-1; possibly TRBD2 for D (6 bases). CDR3 length: 18 residues. Germline CDR1 SQVTM, CDR2 ANQGSEA. V shed 0 bases and J shed 2 bases, with 20 bases lying between them. CDR3 in amino acids: CSVEDLGRLVLPYNEQFF. CDR3 coding DNA: TGCAGCGTTGAAGATCTTGGTCGACTAGTTCTTCCCTACAATGAGCAGTTCTTC.

This clonotype was recorded a few times. Because this beta chain is a stray read in a library intended to capture alpha chains, its abundance should not be given much weight. The chain couples TRBV5-5 to TRBJ2-2; no firm D call. CDR1 and CDR2 from the germline V gene are SGHKS and YYEKEE (reference sequence). CDR3 size: 15 residues. Between the trimmed V and J ends, which lost 2 bases and 2 bases, there was a span of 10 bases. This CDR3 is CASSFGQVNTGELFF. In nucleotides, the CDR3 is TGTGCCAGCAGCTTTGGGCAGGTTAACACCGGGGAGCTGTTTTTT.

By frequency in the sample, this clonotype is large. As an off-target read in a library built for alpha chains, this beta chain has a frequency of little significance. The chain recombines TRBV28 with TRBJ2-7, with D possibly matching TRBD2 (6 bases). The V end was cut by 7 bases, the J end by 2 bases, with 21 bases between. CDR1 MDHEN and CDR2 SYDVKM come from the germline V gene. The CDR3 has 16 residues. The CDR3 DNA follows: TGTGCCAGCATTTTGAGCGGGCCTCCTGGTGCCTACGAGCAGTACTTC. Encoded protein: CASILSGPPGAYEQYF.

This clonotype was seen repeatedly, ten times or more. This beta chain lies outside the target of a library built for alpha chains; its clone size means little. The V and J genes are TRBV10-3 and TRBJ2-7, with TRBD2 identical over 11 bases. CDR1 is ENHRY and CDR2 is SYGVKD in the germline V gene. J gave up 5 bases and V 10 bases, and 7 bases lay outside the gene matches. This CDR3 region has 13 residues. CDR3 sequence (DNA): TGTGCCACCTTAGCGGGAGGGCCCGACGAGCAGTACTTC. Amino acids: CATLAGGPDEQYF.

In its sample, this clonotype is medium-sized (0.01 to 0.1%). Since the library was made to target alpha chains, this beta chain is a stray read and its abundance is not meaningful. The J gene is TRBJ2-3, the V gene TRBV6-6; D is undetermined. The CDR3 length is 13 residues. CDR1 and CDR2 from the germline V gene are MNHNY and SVGAGI (reference sequence). V lost 5 bases, J lost 2 bases, and 8 bases lay in between. The CDR3 DNA reads as TGTGCCAGCAGTACTGAGGCCACAGATACGCAGTATTTT. This codes for CASSTEATDTQYF.

This clonotype was picked up many times. A library prepared for alpha chains yielded this beta chain as an off-target read; its size is of little meaning. J is TRBJ2-5 and V is TRBV28; D possibly corresponds to TRBD1 (6 bases). V lost 5 bases to trimming and J lost 0 bases, with 13 bases between them. The CDR3 runs 15 residues. Germline V gene data show CDR1 as MDHEN and CDR2 as SYDVKM. The CDR3 loop is CASSGARGYQETQYF. CDR3 bases: TGTGCCAGCAGTGGTGCTAGGGGGTACCAAGAGACCCAGTACTTC.

In its sample, this clonotype ranks as medium-sized. This beta chain appears as a stray read in a library generated for alpha chains; its size is not informative. The rearrangement joins TRBV6-2 or TRBV6-3 to TRBJ2-7; TRBD1 might be the D (6 bases). This CDR3 has 15 amino acids. CDR1 MNHEY and CDR2 SVGEGT come from the germline V gene. The V end was cut by 0 bases, the J end by 1 base, with 10 bases between. For the CDR3, the DNA is TGTGCCAGCAGTTACTCGAGGGGGAGATCCTACGAGCAGTACTTC. This encodes CASSYSRGRSYEQYF.

In its sample, this clonotype is medium-sized. A library made for alpha chains picked up this beta chain off target, so its size means little. The chain recombines TRBV7-8 with TRBJ1-5; D possibly corresponds to TRBD1 (5 bases). CDR1 and CDR2 (germline): SGHVS, FQNEAQ. This CDR3 spans 15 amino acids. Trimming shortened V by 1 base and J by 5 bases, and 12 bases separated the two germline ends. This chain's CDR3 is CASSLVGRVDQPQHF. CDR3 in DNA: TGTGCCAGCAGCTTAGTGGGCAGGGTCGATCAGCCCCAGCATTTT.

This clonotype was found many times. This beta chain is an off-target read within a library intended for alpha chains, so its frequency means little. The chain links TRBV10-3 to TRBJ2-3; the match to TRBD2 covers 9 bases. From germline, CDR1 is ENHRY and CDR2 SYGVKD. This CDR3 is 15 amino acids long. Losses at the gene ends were 6 bases for V and 2 bases for J; bases not matched to a gene: 6. The CDR3 loop reads CAISMTSGNTDTQYF. Here the CDR3 DNA reads TGTGCCATCAGCATGACTAGCGGAAACACAGATACGCAGTATTTT.

This clonotype has ten or more counts. This beta chain came through as a stray read in a library set up for alpha chains, and its size says little. The chain employs TRBV2 and TRBJ2-5; tentatively, D is TRBD2 (5 bases). Trimming left V 6 bases short and J 2 bases short, with 16 bases between. Germline V gene sequence: CDR1 SNHLY, CDR2 FYNNEI. This CDR3 region has 15 residues. CDR3 amino acids: CASSLLASAQETQYF. CDR3 nucleotides: TGTGCCAGCAGCCTTTTAGCGTCTGCTCAAGAGACCCAGTACTTC.

A word on this clonotype: Being off target in a library aimed at alpha chains, this beta chain has a size of little meaning. The chain combines TRBV11-3 with TRBJ2-1; no clear D gene. Trimming cost V 1 base and J 2 bases, with 6 bases left between them. Germline V gives CDR1 SGHNT, CDR2 YENEEA. The CDR3 covers 14 residues. Here the CDR3 reads CASSLADPYNEQFF. For the CDR3, the DNA is TGTGCCAGCAGCTTAGCGGACCCCTACAATGAGCAGTTCTTC.

The sample holds many counts of this clonotype. As an off-target read in a library built for alpha chains, this beta chain has a frequency of little significance. This sequence joins TRBV5-5 and TRBJ2-3; D is unclear. From germline, CDR1 is SGHKS and CDR2 YYEKEE (reference sequence). The germline V and J ends were trimmed by 0 bases and 2 bases, with 7 bases remaining between them. The CDR3 extends over 14 amino acids. CDR3 bases: TGTGCCAGCAGCTTGGCAAGAGCCACAGATACGCAGTATTTT. It encodes CASSLARATDTQYF. Drawing the rest from reference TRBV5-5 and TRBJ2-3, the complete variable domain is DAGVTQSPTHLIKTRGQQVTLRCSPISGHKSVSWYQQVLGQGPQFIFQYYEKEERGRGNFPDRFSARQFPNYSSELNVNALLLGDSALYLCASSLARATDTQYFGPGTRLTVL.

As concerns this clonotype: This beta chain turned up in a library designed for alpha chains; as an off-target read, its abundance says little. The chain is built from TRBV2 and TRBJ1-2; no reliable D call. The CDR3 is 11 amino acids. Germline V lookup: CDR1 SNHLY, CDR2 FYNNEI. Trimming pared 9 bases from V and 6 bases from J, leaving 11 bases between. The CDR3 DNA follows: TGTGCCAGTGGACTGAATAATGGCTACACCTTC. Protein product: CASGLNNGYTF.

This clonotype was counted many times. The library was designed around alpha chains, so this beta chain is a stray read whose abundance carries little weight. The gene calls are TRBV12-3 or TRBV12-4 and TRBJ2-3, with 8 bases matching TRBD2. The CDR3 covers 15 residues. V dropped 2 bases and J dropped 2; count of bases not matched to a gene: 3. This CDR3 reads CASSLTAGDTDTQYF. The CDR3 coding sequence is TGTGCCAGCAGTTTAACAGCGGGAGACACAGATACGCAGTATTTT.

In regard to this clonotype: The junction departs from the called germline gene at one end, perhaps through a read error. The library was built for alpha chains, so this beta chain is an off-target read and its size means little. The chain employs TRBV7-7 and TRBJ2-2, with D perhaps assigned TRBD1 or TRBD2 (5 bases each). Germline CDR1 is SSHAT and CDR2 is FNYEAQ (reference sequence). The length of the CDR3 is 14 residues. The chain's CDR3 is CASSLAQGTGELFF. For the CDR3, the DNA is TGTGCTAGCAGCTTAGCGCAGGGTACCGGGGAGCTGTTTTTT.

Many counts were recorded for this clonotype. Little can be read into the size of this beta chain, an off-target read in a library designed for alpha chains. The chain is built from TRBV11-2 and TRBJ2-5; a possible D gene is TRBD1 (5 bases). This CDR3 has 13 residues. Germline CDR1 SGHAT, CDR2 FQNNGV. V lost 1 base to trimming and J lost 5 bases, with 8 bases between them. CDR3 bases: TGTGCCAGCAGCTTAGTCCCAGGGGAGACCCAGTACTTC. Its translation is CASSLVPGETQYF.

In regard to this clonotype: This beta chain lies outside the target of a library built for alpha chains; its clone size means little. The V gene is TRBV7-2, the J gene TRBJ1-3; D possibly corresponds to TRBD1 (6 bases). CDR3 length equals 15 residues. Germline assignment: CDR1 SGHTA and CDR2 FQGNSA. V was cut by 0 bases and J by 2 bases, with 8 bases left in between. CDR3 in amino acids: CASSLAAGAGNTIYF. The DNA for the CDR3 is TGTGCCAGCAGCTTAGCTGCAGGGGCTGGAAACACCATATATTTT.